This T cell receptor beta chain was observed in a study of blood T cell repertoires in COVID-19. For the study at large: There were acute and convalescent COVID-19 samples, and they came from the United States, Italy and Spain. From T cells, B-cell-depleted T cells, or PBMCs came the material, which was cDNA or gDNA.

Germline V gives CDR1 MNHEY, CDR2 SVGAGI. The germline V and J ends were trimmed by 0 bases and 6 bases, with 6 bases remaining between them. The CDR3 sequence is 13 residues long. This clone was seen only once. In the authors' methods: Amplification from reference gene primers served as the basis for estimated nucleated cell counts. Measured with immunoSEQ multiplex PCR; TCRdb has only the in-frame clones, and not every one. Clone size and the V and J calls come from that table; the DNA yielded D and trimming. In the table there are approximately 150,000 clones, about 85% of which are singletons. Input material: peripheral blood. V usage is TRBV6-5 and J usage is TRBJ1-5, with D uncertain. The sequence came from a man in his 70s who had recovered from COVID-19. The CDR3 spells CASSYSMAQPQHF. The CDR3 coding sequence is TGTGCCAGCAGTTACTCGATGGCTCAGCCCCAGCATTTT.